A selection of T cell receptor beta chains follows, all from one sample in a study of CD8+ T cells in alopecia areata. Here immunoSEQ multiplex PCR was the method, and the copy in TCRdb shows in-frame clones only, minus some. This table has about 190,000 clones, 45% to 75% appearing once. Material: CD4+ T cells sorted from blood, obtained at week 4, from a patient treated with tofacitinib. Every receptor here comes from a human donor with alopecia areata. Each CDR3 is given with its conserved first and last residue. The D gene is left open where the match is weak. A clone size is listed for some rows: how often the clone was seen (once, few, many), or a class if it is expanded.

d_call,v_call,j_call,clone_size,cdr3_aa,cdr3_nt
NA,TRBV29-1,TRBJ1-1,NA,CSVLEQGTEAFF,TGCAGCGTTCTGGAGCAGGGGACTGAAGCTTTCTTT
NA,TRBV18,TRBJ2-7,NA,CASSNGLSSYEQYF,TGTGCCAGCTCTAACGGTCTAAGCTCCTACGAGCAGTACTTC
TRBD2,TRBV2,TRBJ2-7,NA,CASSAPLAGPSSYEQYF,TGTGCCAGCAGCGCCCCTCTAGCGGGGCCGAGCTCCTACGAGCAGTACTTC
NA,TRBV29-1,TRBJ1-2,NA,CSVNAREGFGGYTF,TGCAGCGTGAATGCCCGGGAGGGCTTCGGTGGCTACACCTTC
TRBD2,TRBV7-8,TRBJ2-4,NA,CASSPGGVKNIQYF,TGTGCCAGCAGCCCGGGAGGGGTCAAAAACATTCAGTACTTC
NA,TRBV7-9,TRBJ1-4,NA,CASSLALEGYEKLFF,TGTGCCAGCAGCTTAGCGCTCGAGGGATACGAAAAACTGTTTTTT
NA,TRBV5-1,TRBJ2-7,NA,CASSSTGVKSEQYF,TGCGCCAGCAGCAGCACCGGGGTTAAGTCGGAGCAGTACTTC
NA,TRBV6-5,TRBJ2-1,NA,CASSSPPQEGEQFF,TGTGCCAGCAGTTCCCCCCCCCAAGAAGGGGAGCAGTTCTTC
NA,TRBV7-2,TRBJ2-6,few,CASSLAGTSGANVLTF,TGTGCCAGCAGCTTAGCTGGGACGTCGGGGGCCAACGTCCTGACTTTC
TRBD1,TRBV11-2,TRBJ1-1,NA,CASSSRPGQWKNTEAFF,TGTGCCAGCAGCTCCCGTCCGGGACAGTGGAAGAACACTGAAGCTTTCTTT
NA,TRBV7-2,TRBJ2-6,NA,CASSVRVSGANVLTF,TGTGCCAGCAGCGTCAGGGTCTCTGGGGCCAACGTCCTGACTTTC
NA,TRBV2,TRBJ2-5,few,CASSEAWGKGETQYF,TGTGCCAGCAGTGAAGCCTGGGGCAAAGGGGAGACCCAGTACTTC
TRBD1,TRBV7-2,TRBJ1-1,few,CASSFNRGNTEAFF,TGTGCCAGCAGCTTCAACAGGGGGAACACTGAAGCTTTCTTT
NA,TRBV29-1,TRBJ1-4,NA,CSVGWGEKLFF,TGCAGCGTGGGGTGGGGTGAAAAACTGTTTTTT
NA,TRBV6-1,TRBJ1-5,few,CASSYRANQPQHF,TGTGCCAGCAGCTACAGGGCGAATCAGCCCCAGCATTTT
NA,TRBV29-1,TRBJ2-5,NA,CSVDGGLETQYF,TGCAGCGTTGATGGTGGGTTAGAGACCCAGTACTTC
TRBD2,TRBV25-1,TRBJ2-3,NA,CASSDNPGLAATADTQYF,TGTGCCAGCAGTGACAACCCGGGACTAGCGGCGACAGCAGATACGCAGTATTTT
NA,TRBV10-3,TRBJ2-3,many,CAISLVSQSSTDTQYF,TGTGCCATCAGTCTAGTCAGTCAAAGTAGCACAGATACGCAGTATTTT
TRBD2,TRBV7-9,TRBJ2-1,NA,CASSLVPTSGLRNEQFF,TGTGCCAGCAGCTTAGTACCGACTAGCGGGTTGCGGAATGAGCAGTTCTTC
NA,TRBV7-2,TRBJ2-5,NA,CASSLEDETQYF,TGTGCCAGCAGCTTGGAAGACGAGACCCAGTACTTC
NA,TRBV6-6,TRBJ2-6,few,CASSPNPISGANVLTF,TGTGCCAGCAGCCCTAATCCGATCTCTGGGGCCAACGTCCTGACTTTC
NA,TRBV10-3,TRBJ2-2,once,CAIGSLRNTGELFF,TGTGCCATCGGATCCCTCCGAAACACCGGGGAGCTGTTTTTT
NA,TRBV28,TRBJ2-7,NA,CASSPTPDRTTYEQYF,TGTGCCAGCAGTCCCACCCCCGACAGGACGACCTACGAGCAGTACTTC
TRBD1,TRBV29-1,TRBJ2-1,NA,CSVGQGASYNEQFF,TGCAGCGTGGGACAGGGGGCTTCCTACAATGAGCAGTTCTTC
NA,TRBV19,TRBJ1-1,NA,CASSHRQAAGEAFF,TGTGCCAGTAGTCACCGACAGGCTGCAGGGGAAGCTTTCTTT
TRBD1,TRBV7-2,TRBJ1-1,once,CASSFRTGPGTEAFF,TGTGCCAGCAGCTTCAGGACAGGGCCGGGGACTGAAGCTTTCTTT
NA,TRBV30,TRBJ2-7,NA,CAWMLTEEQYF,TGTGCCTGGATGCTGACTGAGGAGCAGTACTTC
NA,TRBV7-9,TRBJ2-2,NA,CASSLVGELFF,TGTGCCAGCAGCTTAGTGGGGGAGCTGTTTTTT
NA,TRBV7-2,TRBJ1-2,NA,CASSLGPANYGYTF,TGTGCCAGCAGCTTAGGTCCCGCTAACTATGGCTACACCTTC
NA,TRBV27,TRBJ2-7,NA,CASSLFGATYEQYF,TGTGCCAGCAGTTTATTCGGGGCCACCTACGAGCAGTACTTC
TRBD1,TRBV18,TRBJ2-7,few,CASSQGQGARYEQYF,TGTGCCAGCTCTCAAGGACAGGGGGCAAGGTACGAGCAGTACTTC
NA,TRBV29-1,TRBJ2-1,NA,CSVVSSNEQFF,TGCAGCGTTGTTTCGAGCAATGAGCAGTTCTTC
NA,TRBV4-1,TRBJ2-2,NA,CASSHPGNDISNTGELFF,TGCGCCAGCAGCCACCCCGGCAACGACATATCGAACACCGGGGAGCTGTTTTTT
NA,TRBV25-1,TRBJ2-5,NA,CASSEGGNQETQYF,TGTGCCAGCAGCGAGGGGGGCAACCAAGAGACCCAGTACTTC
NA,TRBV30,TRBJ2-6,NA,CACRGGSGANVLTF,TGTGCCTGCCGGGGAGGTTCTGGGGCCAACGTCCTGACTTTC
TRBD2,TRBV7-3,TRBJ2-5,NA,CASSFGRGETQYF,TGTGCCAGCAGCTTTGGGAGGGGAGAGACCCAGTACTTC
TRBD1,TRBV7-9,TRBJ1-3,NA,CASSPDRPGSGNTIYF,TGTGCCAGCAGCCCGGACAGGCCAGGCTCTGGAAACACCATATATTTT